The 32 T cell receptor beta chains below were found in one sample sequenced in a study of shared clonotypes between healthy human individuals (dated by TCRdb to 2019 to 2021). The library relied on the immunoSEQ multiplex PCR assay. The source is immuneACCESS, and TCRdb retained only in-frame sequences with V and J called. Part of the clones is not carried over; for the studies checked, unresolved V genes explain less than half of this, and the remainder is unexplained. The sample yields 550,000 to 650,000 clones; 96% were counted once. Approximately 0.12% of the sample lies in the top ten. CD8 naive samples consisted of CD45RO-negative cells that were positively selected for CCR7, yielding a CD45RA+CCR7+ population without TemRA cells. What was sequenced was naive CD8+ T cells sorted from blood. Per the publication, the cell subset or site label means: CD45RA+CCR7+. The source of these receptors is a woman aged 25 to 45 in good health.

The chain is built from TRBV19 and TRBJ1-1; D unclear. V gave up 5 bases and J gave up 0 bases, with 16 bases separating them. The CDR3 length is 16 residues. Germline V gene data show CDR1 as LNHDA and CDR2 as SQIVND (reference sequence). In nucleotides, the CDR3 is TGTGCCAGTAGTCCCCGAAGTCCTGGAATGAACACTGAAGCTTTCTTT. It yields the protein CASSPRSPGMNTEAFF.

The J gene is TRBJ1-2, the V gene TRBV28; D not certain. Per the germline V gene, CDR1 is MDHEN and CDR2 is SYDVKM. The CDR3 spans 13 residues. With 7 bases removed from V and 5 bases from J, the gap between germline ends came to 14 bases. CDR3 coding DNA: TGTGCCAGCAAGATGGACGGGTCATATGGCTACACCTTC. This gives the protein CASKMDGSYGYTF.

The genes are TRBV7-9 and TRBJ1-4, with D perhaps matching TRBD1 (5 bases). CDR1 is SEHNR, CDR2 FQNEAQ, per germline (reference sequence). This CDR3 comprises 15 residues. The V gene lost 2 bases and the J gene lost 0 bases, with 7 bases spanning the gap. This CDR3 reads CASSLRGSTNEKLFF. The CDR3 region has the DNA TGTGCCAGCAGCTTAAGGGGATCAACTAATGAAAAACTGTTTTTT.

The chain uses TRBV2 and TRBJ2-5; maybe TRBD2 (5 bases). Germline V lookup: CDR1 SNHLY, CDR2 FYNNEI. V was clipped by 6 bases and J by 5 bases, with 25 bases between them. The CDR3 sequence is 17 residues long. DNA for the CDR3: TGTGCCAGCAGGAGGGTCCCGACCGGCGTCGGTTCTGAGACCCAGTACTTC. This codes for CASRRVPTGVGSETQYF.

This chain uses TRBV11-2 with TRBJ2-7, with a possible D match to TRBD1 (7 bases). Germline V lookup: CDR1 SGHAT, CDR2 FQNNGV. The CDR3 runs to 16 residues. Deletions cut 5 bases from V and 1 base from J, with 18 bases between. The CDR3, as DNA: TGTGCCAGCAGCCGTGGGGGGAGACAGGGTTCCTACGAGCAGTACTTC. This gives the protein CASSRGGRQGSYEQYF.

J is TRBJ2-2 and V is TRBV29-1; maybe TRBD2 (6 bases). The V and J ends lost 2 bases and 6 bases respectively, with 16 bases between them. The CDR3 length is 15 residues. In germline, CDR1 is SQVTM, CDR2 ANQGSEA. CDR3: CSVELARTGAGELFF. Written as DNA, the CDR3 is TGCAGCGTTGAATTGGCCCGCACGGGAGCCGGGGAGCTGTTTTTT.

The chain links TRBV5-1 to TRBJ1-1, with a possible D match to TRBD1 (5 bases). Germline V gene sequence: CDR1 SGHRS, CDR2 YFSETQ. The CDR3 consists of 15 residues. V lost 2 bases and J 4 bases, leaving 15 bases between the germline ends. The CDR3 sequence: CASSFKRGLGTEAFF. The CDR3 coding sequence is TGCGCCAGCAGCTTCAAGAGGGGCTTGGGCACTGAAGCTTTCTTT. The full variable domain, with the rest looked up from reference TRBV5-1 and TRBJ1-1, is KAGVTQTPRYLIKTRGQQVTLSCSPISGHRSVSWYQQTPGQGLQFLFEYFSETQRNKGNFPGRFSGRQFSNSRSEMNVSTLELGDSALYLCASSFKRGLGTEAFFGQGTRLTVV.

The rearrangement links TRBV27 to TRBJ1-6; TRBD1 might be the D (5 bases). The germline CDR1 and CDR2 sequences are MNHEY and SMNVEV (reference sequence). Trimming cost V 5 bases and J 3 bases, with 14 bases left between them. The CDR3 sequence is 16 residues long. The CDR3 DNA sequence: TGTGCCAGCAGTACGGGACCGCGTAACTATAATTCACCCCTCCACTTT. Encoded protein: CASSTGPRNYNSPLHF.

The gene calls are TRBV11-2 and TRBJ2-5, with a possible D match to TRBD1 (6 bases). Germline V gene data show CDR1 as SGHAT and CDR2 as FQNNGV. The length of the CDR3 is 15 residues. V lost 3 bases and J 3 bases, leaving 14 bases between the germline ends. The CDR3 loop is CASSFRQATKETQYF. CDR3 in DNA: TGTGCCAGCAGCTTTCGACAGGCAACTAAAGAGACCCAGTACTTC.

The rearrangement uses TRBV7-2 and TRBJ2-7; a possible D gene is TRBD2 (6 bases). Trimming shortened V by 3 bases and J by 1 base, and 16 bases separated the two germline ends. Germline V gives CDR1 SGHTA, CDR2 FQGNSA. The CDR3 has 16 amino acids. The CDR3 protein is CASSFRLEGQSYEQYF. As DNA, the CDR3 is TGTGCCAGCAGCTTTAGACTAGAGGGCCAATCCTACGAGCAGTACTTC.

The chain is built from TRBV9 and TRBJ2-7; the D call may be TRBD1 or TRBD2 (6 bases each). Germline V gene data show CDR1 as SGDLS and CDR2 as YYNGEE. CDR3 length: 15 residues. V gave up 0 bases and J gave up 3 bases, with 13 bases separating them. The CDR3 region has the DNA TGTGCCAGCAGCGTAGAGGGGGAGGCTTTCTACGAGCAGTACTTC. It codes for CASSVEGEAFYEQYF.

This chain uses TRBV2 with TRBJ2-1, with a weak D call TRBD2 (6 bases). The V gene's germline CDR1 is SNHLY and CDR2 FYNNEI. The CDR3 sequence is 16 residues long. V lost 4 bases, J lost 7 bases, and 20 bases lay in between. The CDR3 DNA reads TGTGCCAGCAGTGCCCCCGTGGGGGGAGTGGGGAATGAGCAGTTCTTC. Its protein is CASSAPVGGVGNEQFF.

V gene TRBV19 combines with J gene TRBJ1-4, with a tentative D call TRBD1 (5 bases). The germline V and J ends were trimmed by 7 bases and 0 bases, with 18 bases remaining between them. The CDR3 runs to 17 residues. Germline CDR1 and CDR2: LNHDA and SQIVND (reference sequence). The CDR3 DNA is TGTGCCAGTATTGGGCCCTGCCGACAGTCAACTAATGAAAAACTGTTTTTT. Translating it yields CASIGPCRQSTNEKLFF.

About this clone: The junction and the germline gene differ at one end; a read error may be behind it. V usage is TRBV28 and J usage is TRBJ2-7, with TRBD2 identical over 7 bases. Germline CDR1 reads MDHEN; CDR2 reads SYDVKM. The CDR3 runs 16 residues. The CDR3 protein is CAGSLTPGRPAYEQYF. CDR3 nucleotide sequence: TGTGCCGGCAGTTTAACTCCCGGGAGGCCAGCCTACGAGCAGTACTTC.

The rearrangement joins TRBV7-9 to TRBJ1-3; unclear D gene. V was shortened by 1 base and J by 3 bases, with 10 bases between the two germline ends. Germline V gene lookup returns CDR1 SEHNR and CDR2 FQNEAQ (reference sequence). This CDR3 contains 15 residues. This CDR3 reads CASSLVPGGGNTIYF. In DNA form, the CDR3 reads TGTGCCAGCAGCTTAGTGCCGGGTGGTGGAAACACCATATATTTT. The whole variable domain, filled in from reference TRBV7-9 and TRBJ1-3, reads DTGVSQNPRHKITKRGQNVTFRCDPISEHNRLYWYRQTLGQGPEFLTYFQNEAQLEKSRLLSDRFSAERPKGSFSTLEIQRTEQGDSAMYLCASSLVPGGGNTIYFGEGSWLTVV.

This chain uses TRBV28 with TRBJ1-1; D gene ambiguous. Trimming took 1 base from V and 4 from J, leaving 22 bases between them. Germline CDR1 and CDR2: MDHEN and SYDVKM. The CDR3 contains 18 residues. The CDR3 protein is CASSLLGKSSSLGTEAFF. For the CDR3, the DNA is TGTGCCAGCAGTTTATTGGGCAAGTCATCAAGTCTGGGCACTGAAGCTTTCTTT. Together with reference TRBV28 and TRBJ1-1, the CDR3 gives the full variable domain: DVKVTQSSRYLVKRTGEKVFLECVQDMDHENMFWYRQDPGLGLRLIYFSYDVKMKEKGDIPEGYSVSREKKERFSLILESASTNQTSMYLCASSLLGKSSSLGTEAFFGQGTRLTVV.

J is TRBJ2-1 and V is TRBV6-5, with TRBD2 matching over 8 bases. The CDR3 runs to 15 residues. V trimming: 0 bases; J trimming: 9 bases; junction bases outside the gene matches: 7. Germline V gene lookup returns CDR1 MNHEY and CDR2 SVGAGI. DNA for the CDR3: TGTGCCAGCAGTTACTCCCCCCCGGGAGGGGGTGAGCAGTTCTTC. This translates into CASSYSPPGGGEQFF.

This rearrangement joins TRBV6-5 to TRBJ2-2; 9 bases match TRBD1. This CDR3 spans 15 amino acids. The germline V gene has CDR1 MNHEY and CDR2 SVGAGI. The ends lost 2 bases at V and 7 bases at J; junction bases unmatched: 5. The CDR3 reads CASSYRDRAGGELFF. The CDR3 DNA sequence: TGTGCCAGCAGTTACCGGGACAGGGCAGGCGGGGAGCTGTTTTTT.

DNA of the CDR3: TGTGCCAGCAGCCTTATCAGGGGGTCGGGATACGAGCAGTACTTC. It encodes CASSLIRGSGYEQYF. The V gene is TRBV16, the J gene TRBJ2-7, with 7 positions matching TRBD1. V lost 4 bases and J lost 4; bases outside the gene matches: 10. Germline lookup yields CDR1 KGHSY and CDR2 FQNENV. The CDR3 loop spans 15 amino acids.

The CDR3 here is CASSGKRAEAFF. CDR3 nucleotides: TGTGCCAGCAGCGGGAAAAGGGCTGAAGCTTTCTTT. The rearrangement joins TRBV13 to TRBJ1-1; D not certain. The CDR3 is 12 residues long. Trimming cost V 5 bases and J 6 bases, with 10 bases left between them. Germline V gene data show CDR1 as PRHDT and CDR2 as FYEKMQ (reference sequence).

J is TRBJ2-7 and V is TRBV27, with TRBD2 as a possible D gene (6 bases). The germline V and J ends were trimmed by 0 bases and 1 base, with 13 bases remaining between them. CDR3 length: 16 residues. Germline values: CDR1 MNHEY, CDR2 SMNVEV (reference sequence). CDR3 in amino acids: CASSLSGGRISYEQYF. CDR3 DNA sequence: TGTGCCAGCAGTTTATCTGGTGGGAGGATTTCCTACGAGCAGTACTTC.

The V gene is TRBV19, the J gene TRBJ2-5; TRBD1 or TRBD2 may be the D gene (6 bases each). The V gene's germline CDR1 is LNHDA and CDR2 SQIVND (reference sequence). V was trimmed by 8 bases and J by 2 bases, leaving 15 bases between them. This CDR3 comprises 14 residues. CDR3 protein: CASSPTGLQETQYF. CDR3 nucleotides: TGTGCCAGTTCCCCGACAGGACTACAAGAGACCCAGTACTTC.

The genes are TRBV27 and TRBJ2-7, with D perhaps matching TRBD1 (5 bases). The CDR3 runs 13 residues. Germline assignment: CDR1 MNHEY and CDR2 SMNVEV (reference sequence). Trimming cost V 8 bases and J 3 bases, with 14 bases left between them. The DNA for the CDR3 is TGTGCCAGCGATCCGGCAGGGATCTACGAGCAGTACTTC. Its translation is CASDPAGIYEQYF.

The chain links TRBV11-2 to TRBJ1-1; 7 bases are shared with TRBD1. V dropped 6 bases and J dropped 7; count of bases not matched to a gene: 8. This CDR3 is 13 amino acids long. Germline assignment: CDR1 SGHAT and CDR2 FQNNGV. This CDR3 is CASRARTGHEAFF. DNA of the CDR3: TGTGCCAGCAGGGCAAGGACAGGCCATGAAGCTTTCTTT.

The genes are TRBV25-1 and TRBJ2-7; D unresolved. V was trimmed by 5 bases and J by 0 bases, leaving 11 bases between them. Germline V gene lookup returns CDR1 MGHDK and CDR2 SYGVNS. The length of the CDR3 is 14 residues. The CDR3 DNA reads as TGTGCCAGCAGTCCTGGGTGGGGCTCCTACGAGCAGTACTTC. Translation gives CASSPGWGSYEQYF.

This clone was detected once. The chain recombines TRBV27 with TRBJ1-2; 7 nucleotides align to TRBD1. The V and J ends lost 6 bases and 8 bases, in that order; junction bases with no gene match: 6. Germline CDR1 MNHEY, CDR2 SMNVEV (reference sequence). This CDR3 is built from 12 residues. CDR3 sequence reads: CASSLGGGGYTF. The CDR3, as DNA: TGTGCCAGCAGCCTAGGGGGCGGGGGCTACACCTTC.

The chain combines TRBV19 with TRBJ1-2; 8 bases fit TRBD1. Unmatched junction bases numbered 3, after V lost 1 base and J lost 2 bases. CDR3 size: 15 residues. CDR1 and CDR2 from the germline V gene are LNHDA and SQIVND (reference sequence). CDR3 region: CASSIVDRANYGYTF. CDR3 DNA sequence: TGTGCCAGTAGTATAGTGGACAGGGCGAACTATGGCTACACCTTC. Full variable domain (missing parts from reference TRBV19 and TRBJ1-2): DGGITQSPKYLFRKEGQNVTLSCEQNLNHDAMYWYRQDPGQGLRLIYYSQIVNDFQKGDIAEGYSVSREKKESFPLTVTSAQKNPTAFYLCASSIVDRANYGYTFGSGTRLTVV.

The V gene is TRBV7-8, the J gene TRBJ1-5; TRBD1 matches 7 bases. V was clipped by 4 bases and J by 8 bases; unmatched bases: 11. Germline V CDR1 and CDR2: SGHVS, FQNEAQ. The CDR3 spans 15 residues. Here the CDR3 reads CASSSTGAPKEPQHF. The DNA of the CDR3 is TGTGCCAGCAGCTCTACAGGGGCCCCGAAAGAGCCCCAGCATTTT.

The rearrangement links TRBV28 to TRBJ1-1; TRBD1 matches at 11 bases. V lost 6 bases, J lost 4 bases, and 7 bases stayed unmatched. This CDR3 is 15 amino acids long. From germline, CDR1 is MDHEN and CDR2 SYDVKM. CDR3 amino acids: CASSPDRGLLTEAFF. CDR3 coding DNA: TGTGCCAGCAGCCCGGACAGGGGGCTTCTCACTGAAGCTTTCTTT.

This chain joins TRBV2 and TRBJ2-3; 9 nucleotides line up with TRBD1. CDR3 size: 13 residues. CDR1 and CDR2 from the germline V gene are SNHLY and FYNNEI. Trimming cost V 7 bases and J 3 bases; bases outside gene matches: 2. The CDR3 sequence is CASKGQGTDTQYF. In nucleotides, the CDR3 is TGTGCCAGCAAGGGACAGGGAACAGATACGCAGTATTTT.

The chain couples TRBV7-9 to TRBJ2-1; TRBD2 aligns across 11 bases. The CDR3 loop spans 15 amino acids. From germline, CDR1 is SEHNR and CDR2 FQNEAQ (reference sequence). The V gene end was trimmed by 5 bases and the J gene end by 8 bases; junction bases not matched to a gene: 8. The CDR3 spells CASSETLAGVDEQFF. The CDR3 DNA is TGTGCCAGCAGCGAGACACTAGCGGGAGTTGATGAGCAGTTCTTC.

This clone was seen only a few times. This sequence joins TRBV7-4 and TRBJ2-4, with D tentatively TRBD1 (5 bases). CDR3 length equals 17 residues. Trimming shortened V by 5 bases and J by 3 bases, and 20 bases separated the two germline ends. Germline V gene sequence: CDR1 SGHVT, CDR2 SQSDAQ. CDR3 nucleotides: TGTGCCAGCAGCCGACTCACACAGGAGAAGGGCAAAAACATTCAGTACTTC. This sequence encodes CASSRLTQEKGKNIQYF.